This passage covers 8 T cell receptor beta chains from one sample sequenced in a study of T cell responses to AZD1222 COVID-19 vaccine. Measured with immunoSEQ multiplex PCR; TCRdb has only the in-frame clones, and not every one. The sample lists roughly 150,000 clones; about 93% were seen once. This specimen consisted of peripheral blood, obtained on day 0 of AZD1222 vaccination. The receptors were gathered from an adult in good health.

V gene TRBV27 combines with J gene TRBJ2-2; 7 bases are shared with TRBD2. Germline CDR1 reads MNHEY; CDR2 reads SMNVEV (reference sequence). V dropped 5 bases and J dropped 1; count of bases not matched to a gene: 7. The CDR3 extends over 16 amino acids. This CDR3 reads CASSTLQRENTGELFF. Written as DNA, the CDR3 is TGTGCCAGCAGTACCCTTCAGCGGGAGAACACCGGGGAGCTGTTTTTT.

This rearrangement joins TRBV20-1 to TRBJ1-5, with D perhaps TRBD1 (5 bases). V lost 3 bases and J 7 bases, leaving 13 bases between the germline ends. Germline loops: CDR1 DFQATT, CDR2 SNEGSKA (reference sequence). The CDR3 runs to 13 residues. The CDR3 loop is CSASPQGGQPQHF. CDR3 sequence (DNA): TGCAGTGCTAGTCCCCAGGGCGGACAGCCCCAGCATTTT.

This chain joins TRBV7-9 and TRBJ2-2; 11 positions match TRBD1. The CDR3 totals 17 residues. CDR1 SEHNR and CDR2 FQNEAQ come from the germline V gene (reference sequence). J gave up 4 bases and V 6 bases, and 10 bases lay outside the gene matches. CDR3 protein: CASSRAGDRGFTGELFF. CDR3 DNA: TGTGCCAGCAGTAGGGCCGGGGACAGGGGGTTCACCGGGGAGCTGTTTTTT.

The gene calls are TRBV2 and TRBJ1-6, with 7 bases fitting TRBD1. J gave up 0 bases and V 6 bases, and 5 bases lay outside the gene matches. The CDR3 has 16 residues. Germline-derived CDR1 and CDR2 are SNHLY and FYNNEI. The CDR3 nucleotides are TGTGCCAGCAGAGGGAGGACAGGCTCCTATAATTCACCCCTCCACTTT. Translation gives CASRGRTGSYNSPLHF.

The chain uses TRBV24-1 and TRBJ2-5, with 9 bases lining up with TRBD2. Trimming at V came to 4 bases and at J to 4 bases, leaving 9 bases not matched to a gene. Germline CDR1 is KGHDR and CDR2 is SFDVKD. The CDR3 spans 16 residues. The CDR3, as DNA: TGTGCCACCAGTGACATTAGCGGGAGTGTTGGAGAGACCCAGTACTTC. Translated: CATSDISGSVGETQYF.

This clone was seen just once. This chain uses TRBV28 with TRBJ1-2; possible D gene TRBD1, 6 bases. The germline CDR1 and CDR2 sequences are MDHEN and SYDVKM. This CDR3 comprises 12 residues. Trimming stripped 11 bases from V and 6 bases from J, with 16 bases between. The CDR3 region has the DNA TGTGCCGTGGACAGCCTCATCGATGGCTACACCTTC. It codes for CAVDSLIDGYTF.

The chain joins TRBV24-1 to TRBJ2-5; tentative D call: TRBD2 (5 bases). This CDR3 comprises 13 residues. V lost 5 bases to trimming and J lost 3 bases, with 9 bases between them. Germline V gene data show CDR1 as KGHDR and CDR2 as SFDVKD. CDR3 amino acids: CATSAGGEETQYF. The CDR3 region has the DNA TGTGCCACCAGTGCTGGAGGAGAAGAGACCCAGTACTTC.

J is TRBJ2-4 and V is TRBV7-3; 8 bases line up with TRBD2. Germline V gene lookup returns CDR1 SGHTA and CDR2 FQGTGA. This CDR3 is built from 15 residues. J gave up 1 base and V 5 bases, and 4 bases lay outside the gene matches. The CDR3 sequence is CASSQRELAKNIQYF. The CDR3, as DNA: TGTGCCAGCAGCCAGCGGGAGTTGGCCAAAAACATTCAGTACTTC.